Here is one T cell receptor beta chain with its context. Its antigen is unidentified. The CDR3 is made up of 13 amino acids. The V gene's germline CDR1 is MNHNY and CDR2 SVGAGI (reference sequence). The V gene lost 5 bases and the J gene lost 2 bases, with 9 bases spanning the gap. The sample is drawn from a study of graft-versus-host responses after intestinal transplantation. For the study at large: All recipients got anti-thymocyte globulin induction, then tacrolimus and steroids for roughly 3 years. Overall study findings and caveats: Researchers found peak circulating GvH clone levels linked to early post-transplant HvG declines. Subjects displaying graft-donor T cell macrochimerism possessed elevated graft-versus-host to host-versus-graft clonal ratios inside allografts. The marrow of recipients harbored GvH clones, and ileum or blood showed some of them first.

This table comes from immunoSEQ multiplex PCR, and its TCRdb copy is limited to in-frame clones, with some not included. The data contain some 110,000 clones, about 90% of them singletons. The sample in question was unstimulated CD4+ T cells sorted from spleen or lymph node cells, obtained before intestinal transplant. The rearrangement joins TRBV6-6 to TRBJ1-2; TRBD1 is a possible D gene (6 bases). This clonotype was sampled from a human donor who received an intestinal transplant. CDR3 nucleotides: TGTGCCAGCAGTCATCAGGGGAACTATGGCTACACCTTC. Encoded protein: CASSHQGNYGYTF.